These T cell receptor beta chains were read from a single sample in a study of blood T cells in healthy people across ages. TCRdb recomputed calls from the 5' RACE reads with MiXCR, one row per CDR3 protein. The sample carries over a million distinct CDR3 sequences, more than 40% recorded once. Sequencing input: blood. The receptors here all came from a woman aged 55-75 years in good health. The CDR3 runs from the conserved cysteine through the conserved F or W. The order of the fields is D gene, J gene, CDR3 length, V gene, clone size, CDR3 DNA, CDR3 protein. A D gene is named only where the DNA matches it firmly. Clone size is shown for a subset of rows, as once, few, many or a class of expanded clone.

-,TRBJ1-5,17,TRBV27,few,TGTGCCAGCAGTCCCCGGAGCGATCCCGGTAGCAATCAGCCCCAGCATTTT,CASSPRSDPGSNQPQHF
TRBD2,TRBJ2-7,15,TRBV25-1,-,TGTGCCAGCTCTCCCCGGCGGGAGGGCGGGTATGAGCAGTACTTC,CASSPRREGGYEQYF
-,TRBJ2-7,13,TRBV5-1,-,TGCGCCAGCAGCGGGTTAGCCTCCAATGAGCAGTACTTC,CASSGLASNEQYF
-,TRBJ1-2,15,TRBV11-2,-,TGTGCCAGCAGATCTACGGGGGGCGCCTGGTTTGGCTACACCTTC,CASRSTGGAWFGYTF
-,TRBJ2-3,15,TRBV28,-,TGTGCCAGCAGTGCTAGTCCCCCGAACACAGATACGCAGTATTTT,CASSASPPNTDTQYF
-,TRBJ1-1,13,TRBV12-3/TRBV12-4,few,TGTGCCAGCAGTTTATCCAGCGACAATGAAGCTTTCTTT,CASSLSSDNEAFF
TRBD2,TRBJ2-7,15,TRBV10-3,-,TGTGCCATCAGTGAGTCGACTAGCGGGAAACTCGAGCAGTACTTC,CAISESTSGKLEQYF
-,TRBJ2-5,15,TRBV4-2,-,TGTGCCAGCAGCCCAAGATCGGGCGCGCAAGAGACCCAGTACTTC,CASSPRSGAQETQYF
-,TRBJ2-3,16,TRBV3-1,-,TGTGCCAGCAGCCAAGACCGAGGCCCTAGGACAGATACGCAGTATTTT,CASSQDRGPRTDTQYF
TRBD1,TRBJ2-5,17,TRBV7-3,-,TGTGTCAGCAGCTTAAAGGGACAGGGCCCGTACCAAGAGACCCAGTACTTC,CVSSLKGQGPYQETQYF
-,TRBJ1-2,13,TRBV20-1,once,TGCAGTGCTAGAGTCGGGACTCCTGATGGCTACACCTTC,CSARVGTPDGYTF
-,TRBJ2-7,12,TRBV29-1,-,TGCAGCGTGCTGACAGTGGCCTACGAGCAGTACTTC,CSVLTVAYEQYF
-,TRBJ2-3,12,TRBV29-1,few,TGCAGCGTTGAAGGGACGCCAGGTACGCAGTATTTT,CSVEGTPGTQYF
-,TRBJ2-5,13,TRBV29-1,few,TGCAGCGTTGAGTTAAGGGGCCAAGAGACCCAGTACTTC,CSVELRGQETQYF
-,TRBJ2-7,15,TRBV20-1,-,TGCAGTGCTAGAAACGTGGTCAGGGATACCTACGAGCAGTACTTC,CSARNVVRDTYEQYF
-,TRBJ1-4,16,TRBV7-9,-,TGTGCCAGCAGCGCCCTGGAGGGAGCAACTAATGAAAAACTGTTTTTT,CASSALEGATNEKLFF
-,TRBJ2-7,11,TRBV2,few,TGTGCCAGCGCAGGAGATTACGAGCAGTACTTC,CASAGDYEQYF
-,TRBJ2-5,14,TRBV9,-,TGTGCCAGCAGCGTAGGAGGGATGGGAGAGACCCAGTACTTC,CASSVGGMGETQYF
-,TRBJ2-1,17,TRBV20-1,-,TGCAGTGCCACGGAACAAGACCAGGGGAAGTTATCCTACGAGCAGTTCTTC,CSATEQDQGKLSYEQFF
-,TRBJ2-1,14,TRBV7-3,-,TGTGCCAGCAGCCCCTTCGGACCACCCAATGAGCAGTTCTTC,CASSPFGPPNEQFF
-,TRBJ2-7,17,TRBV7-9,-,TGTGCCAGCAGCCGTACGGGGGCAGGGTTTAGCTCCTACGAGCAGTACTTC,CASSRTGAGFSSYEQYF
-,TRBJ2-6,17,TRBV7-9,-,TGTGCCAGCAGCTTAGCGCTCAGGGCCCCAGGGGCCAACGTCCTGACTTTC,CASSLALRAPGANVLTF
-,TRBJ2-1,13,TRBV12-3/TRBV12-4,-,TGTGCCAGCAGTTATGGGCAGCCCAATGAGCAGTTCTTC,CASSYGQPNEQFF
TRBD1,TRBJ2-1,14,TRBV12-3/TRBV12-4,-,TGTGCCAGCAGTTTAGGCGGGACAGGGTATGAGCAGTTCTTC,CASSLGGTGYEQFF
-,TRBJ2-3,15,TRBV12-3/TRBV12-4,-,TGTGCCAGCAGCATCCGTGTAGGGGTGGCAGATACGCAGTATTTT,CASSIRVGVADTQYF
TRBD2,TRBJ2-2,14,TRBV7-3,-,TGTGCCAGCAGCCCGGCGGGACTAGCGAGGGAGCTGTTTTTT,CASSPAGLARELFF
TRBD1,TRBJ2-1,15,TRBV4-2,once,TGTGCCTGCAGCCTCGACAGGGGGAGCTCCTACGAGCAGTTCTTC,CACSLDRGSSYEQFF
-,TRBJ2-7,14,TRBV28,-,TGTGCCTCCGGTAGGACCCGGGGCCCCTACGAGCAGTACTTC,CASGRTRGPYEQYF
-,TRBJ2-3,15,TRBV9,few,TGTGCCAGCAGCGTAGTGGGCAGGGAAACAGATACGCAGTATTTT,CASSVVGRETDTQYF
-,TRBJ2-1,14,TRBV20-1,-,TGCAGTGCTCACGGGCCGAGCTCCTACAATGAGCAGTTCTTC,CSAHGPSSYNEQFF
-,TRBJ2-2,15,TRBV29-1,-,TGCAGCGTTGGCTCTAGAGACACTGCCACCGGGGAGCTGTTTTTT,CSVGSRDTATGELFF
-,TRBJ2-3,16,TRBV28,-,TGTGCCAGCAGATCCTTCGCTAGCGAGTTCACAGATACGCAGTATTTT,CASRSFASEFTDTQYF
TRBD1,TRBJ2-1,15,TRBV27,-,TGTGCCAGCAGTTCCGAGGGGACAGTCTCGGATGAGCAGTTCTTC,CASSSEGTVSDEQFF
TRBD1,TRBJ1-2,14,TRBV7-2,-,TGTGCCAGCAGCTTAAGCCAGGGGGCTGGAGGCTACACCTTC,CASSLSQGAGGYTF
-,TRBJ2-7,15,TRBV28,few,TGTGCCAGCAGTTTATGGACGACTTCCTTCCACGAGCAGTACTTC,CASSLWTTSFHEQYF
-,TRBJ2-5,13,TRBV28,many,TGTGCCAGCAGTGCGGACAGAAAAGAGACCCAGTACTTC,CASSADRKETQYF
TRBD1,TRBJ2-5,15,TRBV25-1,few,TGTGCCAGCAGTGCAGGGACAGGGCTGAGTGAGACCCAGTACTTC,CASSAGTGLSETQYF
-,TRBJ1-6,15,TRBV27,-,TGTGCCAGCAGTTTTTTCGGCAGGGCAGACTCACCCCTCCACTTT,CASSFFGRADSPLHF
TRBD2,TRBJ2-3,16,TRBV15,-,TGTGCCACCAGCAGTGGGTTAGCGGGCCCCGGAGATACGCAGTATTTT,CATSSGLAGPGDTQYF
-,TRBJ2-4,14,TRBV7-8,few,TGTGCCAGCACCCCGGTCGCCTTTAGTAGAGAGCAGTACTTC,CASTPVAFSREQYF
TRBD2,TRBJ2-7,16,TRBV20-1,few,TGCAGTGTTCCGGGACTAGCGGGAGGGGTTGCCTACGAGCAGTACTTC,CSVPGLAGGVAYEQYF
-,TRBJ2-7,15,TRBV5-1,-,TGCGCCAGCAGCTTGCAGGTGGGGGCCCTGCTGGAGCAGTACTTC,CASSLQVGALLEQYF
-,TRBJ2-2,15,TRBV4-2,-,TGTGCCAGCAGCCAGGGGACGAGGAACACCGGGGAGCTGTTTTTT,CASSQGTRNTGELFF
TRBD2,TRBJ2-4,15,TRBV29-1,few,TGCAGCGTAGGGACTAGCGGGAGGACCGAAAACATTCAGTACTTC,CSVGTSGRTENIQYF
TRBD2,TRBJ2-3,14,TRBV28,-,TGTGCCAGCAGTCCTAGCGGGTTCAGAGATACGCAGTATTTT,CASSPSGFRDTQYF
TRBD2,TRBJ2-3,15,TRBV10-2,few,TGCGCCAGCATCCCGGGACTAGCGGGAGTCGATACGCAGTATTTT,CASIPGLAGVDTQYF
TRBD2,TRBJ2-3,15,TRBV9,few,TGTGCCAGCAGCCGAGCGGGAGGTTACACAGATACGCAGTATTTT,CASSRAGGYTDTQYF
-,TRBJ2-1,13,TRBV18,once,TGTGCCAGCTCCACCAAAGGAAACAATGAGCAGTTCTTC,CASSTKGNNEQFF
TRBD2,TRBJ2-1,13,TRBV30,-,TGTGCCTGGACGGTCGCGGGAGACAATGAGCAGTTCTTC,CAWTVAGDNEQFF
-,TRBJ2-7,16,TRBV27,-,TGTGCCAGCAGTCCGGGAGTGCGATTCGGCTCCTACGAGCAGTACTTC,CASSPGVRFGSYEQYF
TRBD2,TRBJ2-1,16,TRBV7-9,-,TGTGCCAGCAGCCCCGTCGGTTGGCGGGAGGTCTATAAGCAGTTCTTC,CASSPVGWREVYKQFF
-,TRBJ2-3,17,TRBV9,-,TGTGCCTGCAGCGTAGCTACGATGACCGTAGGCACAGATACGCAGTATTTT,CACSVATMTVGTDTQYF
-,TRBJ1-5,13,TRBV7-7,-,TGTGCCAGCAGCCCCCGGAGAGATCAGCCCCAGCATTTT,CASSPRRDQPQHF
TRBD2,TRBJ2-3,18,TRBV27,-,TGTGCCAGCTCCCCACTCCAACTAGCGGGAGAAAGCACAGATACGCAGTATTTT,CASSPLQLAGESTDTQYF
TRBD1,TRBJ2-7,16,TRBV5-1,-,TGCGCCAGCACCCAAAGGGGACAGGGGCCCTCATACGAGCAGTACTTC,CASTQRGQGPSYEQYF
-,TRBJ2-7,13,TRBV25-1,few,TGTGCCAGCAGCGCAACCCTTAAGGGGGAGCAGTACTTC,CASSATLKGEQYF
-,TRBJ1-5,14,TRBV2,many,TGTGCCAGCAACGGGCGGGAAGGCAATCAGCCCCAGCATTTT,CASNGREGNQPQHF
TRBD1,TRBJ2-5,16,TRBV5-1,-,TGCGCCAGCAGCTTTGGGGCCCGGACAGGGCAAGAGACCCAGTACTTC,CASSFGARTGQETQYF